This T cell receptor beta chain is drawn from a study of human T cells and chemical hapten exposure. Whole-study context: TCR yields per sample varied, mainly owing to small pooled library volume differences. The study's findings and limits: With alopecia, donors may have immune responses unlike healthy people's. Higher patch test scores went with higher counts of PT1 expanded TCRs.

V lost 6 bases and J lost 7; bases outside the gene matches: 20. This CDR3 has 18 residues. CDR1 DFQATT and CDR2 SNEGSKA come from the germline V gene (reference sequence). This clonotype has a single count. Antigen specificity is unknown. Each CDR3 protein is one row after TCRdb ran MiXCR on the RACE reads. The top ten clones hold around 4% of a sample with tens of thousands of distinct CDR3 sequences, roughly a tenth of them seen once. Time point here: pre-sensitization, week 0. The treatment: therapeutic diphenylcyclopropenone sensitization with weekly scalp DPC. This receptor was taken from a woman between 35 and 50 years old with alopecia areata. Some clones in this sample may be carry-over from other donors' samples. Source: whole blood, taken in connection with sensitization to the hapten diphenylcyclopropenone (DPC). The chain combines TRBV20-1 with TRBJ1-5; 11 bases are a match to TRBD1. CDR3 bases: TGCAGTGCCATGGACCCGGCCTTGGGACAGGGGGTTAGGCAGCCCCAGCATTTT. It is translated as CSAMDPALGQGVRQPQHF.